The next 21 T cell receptor beta chains were all read from a single sample in a study of blood T cell repertoires in COVID-19. This table comes from immunoSEQ multiplex PCR, and its TCRdb copy is limited to in-frame clones, with some not included. Of under 300,000 clones listed, around 85% are singletons. Sequenced sample: peripheral blood. Receptors were obtained from an older woman with active or convalescent COVID-19.

The chain combines TRBV6-5 with TRBJ1-2, with D possibly matching TRBD1 (5 bases). Germline values: CDR1 MNHEY, CDR2 SVGAGI. The CDR3 runs 13 residues. V was pared by 6 bases and J by 6 bases, with 14 bases between. The CDR3 sequence is CASSRGMDHGYTF. The CDR3 region has the DNA TGTGCCAGCAGCCGGGGGATGGACCATGGCTACACCTTC.

This clone occurred once. The chain combines TRBV29-1 with TRBJ2-1, with 12 bases lining up with TRBD2. The V segment lost 6 bases and the J segment 4 bases; nucleotides outside the gene matches: 4. CDR3 length: 14 amino acids. The germline CDR1 and CDR2 sequences are SQVTM and ANQGSEA. The CDR3 region has the DNA TGCAGCGTCCGGACTAGCGGGGCGTACAATGAGCAGTTCTTC. Its translation is CSVRTSGAYNEQFF.

The rearrangement joins TRBV18 to TRBJ1-3; no firm D call. CDR1 is KGHSH, CDR2 LQKENI, per germline. This CDR3 is built from 15 residues. Between the trimmed V and J ends, which lost 2 bases and 0 bases, there was a span of 8 bases. The CDR3 region is CASSPNSNSGNTIYF. The CDR3 nucleotides read TGTGCCAGCTCACCAAATAGCAACTCTGGAAACACCATATATTTT.

This chain connects TRBV3-1 (or the pseudogene TRBV3-2) to TRBJ1-4; D not resolved. The CDR3 extends over 16 amino acids. The germline V and J ends were trimmed by 4 bases and 0 bases, with 12 bases remaining between them. Germline V gives CDR1 LGHDT, CDR2 YNNKEL (reference sequence). The CDR3 is CASSLDTFATNEKLFF. The CDR3 region has the DNA TGTGCCAGCAGCCTCGACACCTTTGCAACTAATGAAAAACTGTTTTTT.

The J gene is TRBJ2-7, the V gene TRBV6-5; 12 nucleotides agree with TRBD2. Trimming at V came to 4 bases and at J to 1 base, leaving 2 bases not matched to a gene. The CDR3 runs 15 residues. Per germline, CDR1 MNHEY and CDR2 SVGAGI. In nucleotides, the CDR3 is TGTGCCAGCAGTTCCGGACTAGCGGGGTCCTACGAGCAGTACTTC. The encoded protein is CASSSGLAGSYEQYF.

The chain recombines TRBV5-6 with TRBJ2-2; weak D call: TRBD1 (5 bases). This CDR3 region has 14 residues. Germline CDR1 SGHDT, CDR2 YYEEEE. With 0 bases removed from V and 7 bases from J, the gap between germline ends came to 10 bases. The CDR3 loop reads CASSLGGRGGELFF. CDR3 sequence (DNA): TGTGCCAGCAGCTTGGGGGGCCGAGGCGGGGAGCTGTTTTTT.

This sequence joins TRBV4-2 and TRBJ2-7; a possible D gene is TRBD1 (6 bases). CDR3 length equals 14 residues. V was clipped by 3 bases and J by 0 bases, with 9 bases between them. Looked up from germline, CDR1 is LGHNA and CDR2 is YNFKEQ. In DNA form, the CDR3 reads TGTGCCAGCAGCCATACACAGGGCTCCTACGAGCAGTACTTC. This codes for CASSHTQGSYEQYF.

The chain joins TRBV24-1 to TRBJ2-7; no reliable D call. Trimming took off 3 bases at V and 3 bases at J, with 5 bases between the two ends. The CDR3 has 12 residues. Germline V gene data show CDR1 as KGHDR and CDR2 as SFDVKD. The CDR3 nucleotides are TGTGCCACCAGTGATGGCGGCTACGAGCAGTACTTC. Its protein is CATSDGGYEQYF.

This clone was found once. The chain employs TRBV18 and TRBJ2-4; maybe TRBD1 (6 bases). The CDR3 is 18 amino acids. The V gene lost 1 base and the J gene lost 0 bases, with 16 bases spanning the gap. The germline gives CDR1 KGHSH, CDR2 LQKENI. CDR3 coding DNA: TGTGCCAGCTCACCACGAGGGGGTAGGGGTCTAGCCAAAAACATTCAGTACTTC. This gives the protein CASSPRGGRGLAKNIQYF.

The genes are TRBV3-1 (or the pseudogene TRBV3-2) and TRBJ2-5, with D perhaps matching TRBD1 (7 bases). The germline gives CDR1 LGHDT, CDR2 YNNKEL (reference sequence). Trimming removed 3 bases from V and 3 bases from J, with 11 bases in between. This CDR3 has 14 amino acids. The CDR3 loop is CASSHAGTEETQYF. The CDR3 coding sequence is TGTGCCAGCAGCCACGCGGGGACAGAAGAGACCCAGTACTTC.

This chain links TRBV10-3 with TRBJ2-3, with 10 bases identical to TRBD2. The CDR3 length is 15 residues. The germline CDR1 and CDR2 sequences are ENHRY and SYGVKD. V lost 8 bases to trimming and J lost 2 bases; unmatched junction nucleotides: 7. The CDR3 loop is CAISRTSGYTDTQYF. In nucleotides, the CDR3 is TGTGCCATCTCACGGACTAGCGGATACACAGATACGCAGTATTTT.

CDR3 DNA: TGTGCCATCTCGCCAGGGGAGAATGAGCAGTTCTTC. Protein sequence: CAISPGENEQFF. This rearrangement joins TRBV10-3 to TRBJ2-1; possibly TRBD1 for D (6 bases). The CDR3 length is 12 residues. Trimming took off 8 bases at V and 7 bases at J, with 12 bases between the two ends. Germline CDR1 and CDR2: ENHRY and SYGVKD.

Comment on this clone: The junction differs from germline at one of its ends, possibly a read error. For the CDR3, the DNA is TGTGCTAGCAGCTTAGCAGCTAGCGGGAGGAGGCAAAACATTCAGTACTTC. Encoded protein: CASSLAASGRRQNIQYF. The chain joins TRBV7-7 to TRBJ2-4, with TRBD2 matching over 11 bases. The CDR3 runs 17 residues. CDR1 and CDR2 from the germline V gene are SSHAT and FNYEAQ (reference sequence).

The J gene is TRBJ1-5, the V gene TRBV7-9, with 7 bases lining up with TRBD1. Germline CDR1 is SEHNR and CDR2 is FQNEAQ (reference sequence). This CDR3 region has 12 residues. J was trimmed by 13 bases and V by 4 bases; bases with no gene match: 7. The CDR3 spells CASSSQTGPQHF. In nucleotides, the CDR3 is TGTGCCAGCAGCTCTCAGACAGGGCCGCAGCATTTT. The full variable domain, with the rest looked up from reference TRBV7-9 and TRBJ1-5, is DTGVSQNPRHKITKRGQNVTFRCDPISEHNRLYWYRQTLGQGPEFLTYFQNEAQLEKSRLLSDRFSAERPKGSFSTLEIQRTEQGDSAMYLCASSSQTGPQHFGDGTRLSIL.

The gene calls are TRBV9 and TRBJ1-1; D might be TRBD1 (5 bases). The CDR3 is 14 amino acids. Germline loops: CDR1 SGDLS, CDR2 YYNGEE. The V end lost 4 bases, the J end lost 1 base, and 11 bases lay between the germline ends. CDR3 DNA sequence: TGTGCCAGCAGCCCAGGACATCGGAACACTGAAGCTTTCTTT. This translates into CASSPGHRNTEAFF. Combining the CDR3 with reference TRBV9 and TRBJ1-1 gives the whole variable domain DSGVTQTPKHLITATGQRVTLRCSPRSGDLSVYWYQQSLDQGLQFLIQYYNGEERAKGNILERFSAQQFPDLHSELNLSSLELGDSALYFCASSPGHRNTEAFFGQGTRLTVV.

The J gene is TRBJ1-6, the V gene TRBV28; 8 bases align to TRBD1. The CDR3 extends over 15 amino acids. V gave up 5 bases and J gave up 3 bases; unmatched junction bases: 3. Per the germline V gene, CDR1 is MDHEN and CDR2 is SYDVKM. Here the CDR3 reads CASSITGGYNSPLHF. Here the CDR3 DNA reads TGTGCCAGCAGTATAACAGGGGGCTATAATTCACCCCTCCACTTT.

The chain couples TRBV19 to TRBJ1-4; 10 bases map to TRBD1. Trimming removed 8 bases from V and 1 base from J; junction bases left unmatched: 1. CDR3 size: 14 residues. The germline gives CDR1 LNHDA, CDR2 SQIVND (reference sequence). Here the CDR3 reads CASGQGVTNEKLFF. The CDR3 DNA reads TGTGCCAGTGGACAGGGGGTAACTAATGAAAAACTGTTTTTT.

This clone has just one count. Written as DNA, the CDR3 is TGTGCCAGCAGCTTGGACGACAGGGGATGGGGCTACACCTTC. This encodes CASSLDDRGWGYTF. The chain recombines TRBV5-4 with TRBJ1-2; 8 bases line up with TRBD1. CDR3 length: 14 amino acids. The junction had 6 bases not matched to a gene; V was cut back by 0 bases and J by 8 bases. From germline, CDR1 is SGHNT and CDR2 YYREEE (reference sequence).

This clone was counted once. This rearrangement joins TRBV7-9 to TRBJ2-7; 8 nucleotides match TRBD1. This CDR3 spans 18 amino acids. Germline CDR1 and CDR2: SEHNR and FQNEAQ (reference sequence). V trimming: 5 bases; J trimming: 6 bases; junction bases outside the gene matches: 21. The CDR3 loop reads CASSQIPLWAGGPSEQYF. In DNA form, the CDR3 reads TGTGCCAGCAGCCAGATACCACTTTGGGCAGGGGGCCCCTCCGAGCAGTACTTC.

The chain employs TRBV25-1 and TRBJ1-1, with a tentative D call TRBD1 (6 bases). The CDR3 consists of 12 residues. V was shortened by 2 bases and J by 5 bases, with 6 bases between the two germline ends. Germline V CDR1 and CDR2: MGHDK, SYGVNS. CDR3 sequence: CASSEQGTEAFF. The CDR3 nucleotides are TGTGCCAGCAGTGAACAGGGGACTGAAGCTTTCTTT.

The rearrangement joins TRBV2 to TRBJ1-5; D is unclear. The CDR3 extends over 14 amino acids. Germline CDR1 is SNHLY and CDR2 is FYNNEI. Trimming removed 4 bases from V and 6 bases from J, with 13 bases in between. As DNA, the CDR3 is TGTGCCAGCAGTGTGGCCCGGGTTGGTCAGCCCCAGCATTTT. Translation gives CASSVARVGQPQHF.